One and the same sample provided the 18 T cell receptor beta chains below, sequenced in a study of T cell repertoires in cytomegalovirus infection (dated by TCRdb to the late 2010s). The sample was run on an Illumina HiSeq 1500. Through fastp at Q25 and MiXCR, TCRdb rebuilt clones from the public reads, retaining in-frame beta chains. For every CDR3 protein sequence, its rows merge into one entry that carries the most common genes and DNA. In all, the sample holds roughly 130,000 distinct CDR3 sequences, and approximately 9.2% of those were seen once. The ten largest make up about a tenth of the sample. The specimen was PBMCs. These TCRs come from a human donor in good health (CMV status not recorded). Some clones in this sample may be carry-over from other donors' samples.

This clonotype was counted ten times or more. The CDR3, as DNA: TGTGCCAGCAGCTTAGCTGGGGCAAATGAGCAGTTCTTC. Its protein product is CASSLAGANEQFF. The rearrangement uses TRBV7-9 and TRBJ2-1, with TRBD1 as a possible D gene (5 bases). Germline assignment: CDR1 SEHNR and CDR2 FQNEAQ (reference sequence). The CDR3 is made up of 13 amino acids. V was pared by 0 bases and J by 7 bases, with 7 bases between.

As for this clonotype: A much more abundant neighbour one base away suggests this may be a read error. The CDR3 here is CSVEGEAKNIRYF. As DNA, the CDR3 is TGCAGCGTTGAGGGGGAAGCCAAAAACATTCGGTACTTC. V and J are TRBV29-1 and TRBJ2-4, with D tentatively TRBD1 or TRBD2 (5 bases each). The CDR3 sequence is 13 residues long. Germline CDR1 reads SQVTM; CDR2 reads ANQGSEA.

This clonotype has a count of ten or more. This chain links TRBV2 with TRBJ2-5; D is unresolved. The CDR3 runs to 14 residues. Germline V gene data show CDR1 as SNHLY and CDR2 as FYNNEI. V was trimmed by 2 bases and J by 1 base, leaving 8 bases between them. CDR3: CASSETERQETQYF. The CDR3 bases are TGTGCCAGCAGTGAAACAGAACGCCAAGAGACCCAGTACTTC. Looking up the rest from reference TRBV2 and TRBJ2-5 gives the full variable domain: EPEVTQTPSHQVTQMGQEVILRCVPISNHLYFYWYRQILGQKVEFLVSFYNNEISEKSEIFDDQFSVERPDGSNFTLKIRSTKLEDSAMYFCASSETERQETQYFGPGTRLLVL.

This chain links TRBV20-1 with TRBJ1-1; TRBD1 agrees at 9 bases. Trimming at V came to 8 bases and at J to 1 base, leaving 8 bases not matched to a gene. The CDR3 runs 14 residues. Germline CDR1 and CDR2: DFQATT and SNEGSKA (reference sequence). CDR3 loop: CSSRDRAKNTEAFF. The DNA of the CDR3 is TGCAGTAGCCGGGACAGGGCTAAGAACACTGAAGCTTTCTTT.

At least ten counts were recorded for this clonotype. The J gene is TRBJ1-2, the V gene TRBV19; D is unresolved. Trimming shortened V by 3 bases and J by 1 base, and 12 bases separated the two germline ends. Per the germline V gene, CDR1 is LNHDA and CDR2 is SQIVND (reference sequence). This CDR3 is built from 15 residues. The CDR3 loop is CASSIMSGNNYGYTF. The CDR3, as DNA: TGTGCCAGTAGTATCATGTCAGGAAATAACTATGGCTACACCTTC.

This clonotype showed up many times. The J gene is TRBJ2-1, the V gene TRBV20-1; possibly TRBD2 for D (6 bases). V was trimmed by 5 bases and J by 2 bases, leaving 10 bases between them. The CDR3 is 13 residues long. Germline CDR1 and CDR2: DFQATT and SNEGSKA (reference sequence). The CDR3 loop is CSAGGVPYNEQFF. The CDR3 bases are TGCAGTGCTGGCGGGGTGCCCTACAATGAGCAGTTCTTC.

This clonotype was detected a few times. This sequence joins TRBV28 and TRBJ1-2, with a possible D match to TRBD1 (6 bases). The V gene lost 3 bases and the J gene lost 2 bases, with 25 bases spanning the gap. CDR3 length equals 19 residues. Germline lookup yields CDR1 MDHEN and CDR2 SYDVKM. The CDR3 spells CASSFKPRVQGRRNYGYTF. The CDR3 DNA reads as TGTGCCAGCAGTTTTAAACCGAGAGTACAGGGAAGGCGGAACTATGGCTACACCTTC.

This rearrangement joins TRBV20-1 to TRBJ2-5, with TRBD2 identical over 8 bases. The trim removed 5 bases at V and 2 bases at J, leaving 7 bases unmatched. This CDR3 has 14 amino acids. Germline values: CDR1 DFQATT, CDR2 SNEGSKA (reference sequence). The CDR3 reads CSAPTAGGQETQYF. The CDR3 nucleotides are TGCAGTGCTCCAACGGCGGGGGGACAAGAGACCCAGTACTTC.

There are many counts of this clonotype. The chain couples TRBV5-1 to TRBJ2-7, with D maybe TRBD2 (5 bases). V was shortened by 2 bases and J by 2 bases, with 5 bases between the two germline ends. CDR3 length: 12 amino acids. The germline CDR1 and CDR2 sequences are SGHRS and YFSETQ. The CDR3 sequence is CASSFGTYEQYF. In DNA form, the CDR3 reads TGCGCCAGCAGCTTCGGGACCTACGAGCAGTACTTC.

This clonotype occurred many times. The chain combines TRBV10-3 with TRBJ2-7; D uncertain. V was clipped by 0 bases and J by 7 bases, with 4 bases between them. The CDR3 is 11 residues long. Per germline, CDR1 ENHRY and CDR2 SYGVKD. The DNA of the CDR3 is TGTGCCATCAGTGAGTCGATGGAGCAGTACTTC. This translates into CAISESMEQYF.

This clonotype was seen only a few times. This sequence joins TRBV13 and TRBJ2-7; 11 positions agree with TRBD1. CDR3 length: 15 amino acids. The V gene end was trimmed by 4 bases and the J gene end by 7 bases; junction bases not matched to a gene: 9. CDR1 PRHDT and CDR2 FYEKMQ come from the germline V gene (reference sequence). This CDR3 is CASSSQTGTGGEQYF. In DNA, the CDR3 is TGTGCCAGCAGCTCACAGACCGGGACAGGGGGTGAGCAGTACTTC. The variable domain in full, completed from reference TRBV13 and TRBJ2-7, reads AAGVIQSPRHLIKEKRETATLKCYPIPRHDTVYWYQQGPGQDPQFLISFYEKMQSDKGSIPDRFSAQQFSDYHSELNMSSLELGDSALYFCASSSQTGTGGEQYFGPGTRLTVT.

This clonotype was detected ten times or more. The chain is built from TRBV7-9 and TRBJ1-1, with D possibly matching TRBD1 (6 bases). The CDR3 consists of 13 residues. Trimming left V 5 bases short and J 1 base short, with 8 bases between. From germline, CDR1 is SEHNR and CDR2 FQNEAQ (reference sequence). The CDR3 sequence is CASSPTGNTEAFF. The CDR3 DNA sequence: TGTGCCAGCAGCCCGACAGGGAACACTGAAGCTTTCTTT.

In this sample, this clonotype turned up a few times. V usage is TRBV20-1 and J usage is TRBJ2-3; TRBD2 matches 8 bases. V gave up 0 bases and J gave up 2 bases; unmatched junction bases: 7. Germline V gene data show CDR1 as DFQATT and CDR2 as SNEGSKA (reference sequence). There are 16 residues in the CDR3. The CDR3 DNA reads TGCAGTGCTAGAGATTGGCGGGGGGCCGACACAGATACGCAGTATTTT. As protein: CSARDWRGADTDTQYF.

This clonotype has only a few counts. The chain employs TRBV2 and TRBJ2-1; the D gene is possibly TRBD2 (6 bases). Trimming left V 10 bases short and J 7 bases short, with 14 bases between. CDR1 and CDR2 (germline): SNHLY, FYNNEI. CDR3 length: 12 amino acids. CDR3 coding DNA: TGTGCCACTCCGGCGGGATCGAATGAGCAGTTCTTC. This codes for CATPAGSNEQFF.

CDR3 loop: CASSSRGLAGGPREQFF. CDR3 in DNA: TGTGCCAGCAGCTCCAGGGGACTAGCGGGGGGGCCGAGGGAGCAGTTCTTC. V usage is TRBV7-6 and J usage is TRBJ2-1; TRBD2 matches 16 bases. The CDR3 loop spans 17 amino acids. The V segment lost 4 bases and the J segment 10 bases; nucleotides outside the gene matches: 10. Germline V CDR1 and CDR2: SGHVS, FNYEAQ.

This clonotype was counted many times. The CDR3 region has the DNA TGCGCCAGCAGCTTGGAGGAAATGGGCGAGCAGTTCTTC. Its translation is CASSLEEMGEQFF. V gene TRBV5-1 combines with J gene TRBJ2-1; D gene unclear. The CDR3 is 13 amino acids. Germline V gene data show CDR1 as SGHRS and CDR2 as YFSETQ. V lost 0 bases and J 10 bases, leaving 11 bases between the germline ends.

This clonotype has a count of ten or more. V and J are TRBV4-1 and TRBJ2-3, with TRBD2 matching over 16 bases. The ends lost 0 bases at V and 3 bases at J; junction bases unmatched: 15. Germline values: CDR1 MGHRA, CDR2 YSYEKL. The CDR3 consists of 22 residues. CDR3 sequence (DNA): TGCGCCAGCAGCCAAGACCCACCCGGGACTAGCGGGGGGGGGGTTTTGACAGATACGCAGTATTTT. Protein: CASSQDPPGTSGGGVLTDTQYF.

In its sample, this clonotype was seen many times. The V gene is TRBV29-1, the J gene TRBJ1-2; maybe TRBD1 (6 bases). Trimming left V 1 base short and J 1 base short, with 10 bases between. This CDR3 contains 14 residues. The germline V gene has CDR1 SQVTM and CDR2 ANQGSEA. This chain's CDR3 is CSVEVAGDNYGYTF. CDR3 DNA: TGCAGCGTTGAAGTAGCAGGGGATAACTATGGCTACACCTTC. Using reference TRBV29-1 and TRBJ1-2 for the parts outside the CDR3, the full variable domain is SAVISQKPSRDICQRGTSLTIQCQVDSQVTMMFWYRQQPGQSLTLIATANQGSEATYESGFVIDKFPISRPNLTFSTLTVSNMSPEDSSIYLCSVEVAGDNYGYTFGSGTRLTVV.